The 15 T cell receptor beta chains below come from one sample, sequenced in a study of regulatory T cells in long-lasting Graves disease (dated by TCRdb to the early 2020s). Library prep was done by multiplex PCR. The data were produced on an Illumina HiSeq 4000. CDR3 regions were amplified by Arm-PCR with iRepertoire HTBI primers to construct TCR beta libraries. TCRdb reprocessing: public reads trimmed at Q25 with fastp, clones called with MiXCR, in-frame beta chains kept. One record per CDR3 amino acid sequence lists the most common genes and DNA. The sample yields fewer than 650,000 distinct CDR3 sequences; 16% were counted once. The biggest ten clones account for around 19% of the sample. Taken with the paper, the label for time point translates to: newly diagnosed GD, antithyroid drugs for less than 3 months. For both TCR sequencing and RNA sequencing, RNA was extracted from PBMCs using TRIzol.

The sample was also linked to a second study, of T cells in Graves' hyperthyroidism and ophthalmopathy.

Material: peripheral blood mononuclear cells (PBMCs), obtained at new diagnosis, from a patient treated with antithyroid drugs. The receptors were sampled from a woman aged 25 to 45 with Graves disease. Donor details come from another sample of the same person, matched by shared clones.

Concerning this clonotype itself: With a far larger clone one base away, a read error is the likely cause. This chain links TRBV7-2 with TRBJ2-1; no clear D gene. The CDR3 is 15 residues long. CDR1 is SGHTA, CDR2 FQGNSA, per germline. The CDR3 sequence: CASSLAEFSYNGQFF. The CDR3 nucleotides are TGTGCCAGCAGCTTAGCGGAATTCTCCTACAATGGGCAGTTCTTC. Full variable domain (remainder filled in from reference TRBV7-2 and TRBJ2-1): GAGVSQSPSNKVTEKGKDVELRCDPISGHTALYWYRQSLGQGLEFLIYFQGNSAPDKSGLPSDRFSAERTGGSVSTLTIQRTQQEDSAVYLCASSLAEFSYNGQFFGPGTRLTVL.

This clonotype was seen repeatedly, ten times or more. The chain combines TRBV28 with TRBJ2-7, with 9 bases matching TRBD2. V lost 8 bases and J lost 5; bases outside the gene matches: 10. This CDR3 is built from 14 residues. Germline values: CDR1 MDHEN, CDR2 SYDVKM. CDR3 DNA: TGTGCCAGCCGCGGTAGCGGGAGTACCCACGAGCAGTACTTC. Its protein is CASRGSGSTHEQYF.

The rearrangement joins TRBV5-1 to TRBJ2-2; D is possibly TRBD1 (6 bases). This CDR3 spans 16 amino acids. Looked up from germline, CDR1 is SGHRS and CDR2 is YFSETQ. V lost 1 base and J 0 bases, leaving 10 bases between the germline ends. CDR3 sequence (DNA): TGCGCCAGCAGCTTGTTGGACAGTACGAACACCGGGGAGCTGTTTTTT. This encodes CASSLLDSTNTGELFF.

This clonotype appeared many times. The chain couples TRBV3-1 to TRBJ1-1; 7 positions match TRBD1. Germline CDR1 is LGHDT and CDR2 is YNNKEL (reference sequence). The CDR3 runs to 13 residues. Trimming removed 4 bases from V and 11 bases from J; junction bases left unmatched: 10. CDR3 in amino acids: CASSPRTRGQAFF. CDR3 nucleotide sequence: TGTGCCAGCAGCCCGCGGACAAGGGGGCAGGCTTTCTTT. Together with reference TRBV3-1 and TRBJ1-1, the CDR3 gives the full variable domain: DTAVSQTPKYLVTQMGNDKSIKCEQNLGHDTMYWYKQDSKKFLKIMFSYNNKELIINETVPNRFSPKSPDKAHLNLHINSLELGDSAVYFCASSPRTRGQAFFGQGTRLTVV.

This clonotype was seen only a few times. The chain is built from TRBV5-1 and TRBJ1-1; no reliable D call. Looked up from germline, CDR1 is SGHRS and CDR2 is YFSETQ. This CDR3 contains 12 residues. With 8 bases removed from V and 1 base from J, the gap between germline ends came to 9 bases. The CDR3: CASRAQNTEAFF. In nucleotides, the CDR3 is TGCGCCAGTAGGGCCCAGAACACTGAAGCTTTCTTT.

There are many counts of this clonotype. CDR3 loop: CASLTPNYGYTF. Written as DNA, the CDR3 is TGTGCCAGCCTGACTCCGAACTATGGCTACACCTTC. The chain uses TRBV2 and TRBJ1-2; no definite D call. CDR1 is SNHLY and CDR2 is FYNNEI in the germline V gene. The CDR3 length is 12 residues. V gave up 8 bases and J gave up 2 bases, with 9 bases separating them.

The rearrangement joins TRBV19 to TRBJ1-5; D is unclear. Trimming removed 5 bases from V and 6 bases from J, with 17 bases in between. Per germline, CDR1 LNHDA and CDR2 SQIVND (reference sequence). This CDR3 is built from 15 residues. CDR3 nucleotide sequence: TGTGCCAGTAGTCCGCTGGACCTCCCGGGTCAGCCCCAGCATTTT. It specifies CASSPLDLPGQPQHF.

The V and J genes are TRBV5-6 and TRBJ2-7, with D tentatively TRBD1 (6 bases). The V and J ends lost 0 bases and 3 bases respectively, with 13 bases between them. The CDR3 loop spans 15 amino acids. Germline-derived CDR1 and CDR2 are SGHDT and YYEEEE. The CDR3 here is CASSLGVLQGYEQYF. The CDR3 nucleotides are TGTGCCAGCAGCTTGGGGGTATTACAGGGCTACGAGCAGTACTTC.

This clonotype was seen more than once but under ten times. The rearrangement links TRBV9 to TRBJ1-5, with 8 bases aligning to TRBD1. Germline-derived CDR1 and CDR2 are SGDLS and YYNGEE. V lost 0 bases and J lost 7; bases outside the gene matches: 3. The CDR3 runs to 14 residues. The DNA for the CDR3 is TGTGCCAGCAGCGTAGCTGACAGGGGACAGCCCCAGCATTTT. Encoded protein: CASSVADRGQPQHF. The variable domain in full, with the rest retrieved from reference TRBV9 and TRBJ1-5, is DSGVTQTPKHLITATGQRVTLRCSPRSGDLSVYWYQQSLDQGLQFLIQYYNGEERAKGNILERFSAQQFPDLHSELNLSSLELGDSALYFCASSVADRGQPQHFGDGTRLSIL.

The V call is TRBV5-6, the J call TRBJ1-6; 8 bases map to TRBD1. Per the germline V gene, CDR1 is SGHDT and CDR2 is YYEEEE. V dropped 1 base and J dropped 9; count of bases not matched to a gene: 6. This CDR3 is 15 amino acids long. CDR3 protein: CASSLSDRGSSPLHF. For the CDR3, the DNA is TGTGCCAGCAGCTTGTCCGACAGGGGTTCTTCACCCCTCCACTTT.

This clonotype was detected ten times or more. The rearrangement joins TRBV12-3 or TRBV12-4 to TRBJ1-2, with 8 bases matching TRBD1. This CDR3 is built from 14 residues. Germline trimming cut 7 bases from V and 2 bases from J; bases unmatched to any gene: 6. The CDR3 here is CASTADRVNYGYTF. The DNA for the CDR3 is TGTGCCAGCACCGCGGACAGGGTCAACTATGGCTACACCTTC.

The gene calls are TRBV20-1 and TRBJ1-6; TRBD1 might be the D (5 bases). CDR3 size: 14 residues. CDR1 and CDR2 from the germline V gene are DFQATT and SNEGSKA (reference sequence). The ends were cut back, 2 bases at V and 11 bases at J, with 16 bases in the middle. The CDR3 loop is CSARKTGSGTPLHF. In nucleotides, the CDR3 is TGCAGTGCTAGAAAAACAGGTTCGGGTACACCCCTCCACTTT.

This clonotype was observed at least ten times. The V gene is TRBV7-2, the J gene TRBJ1-2; 10 bases line up with TRBD1. CDR3 size: 15 residues. The germline V gene has CDR1 SGHTA and CDR2 FQGNSA. With V trimmed by 4 bases and J by 8 bases, 10 bases remained unmatched. CDR3 coding DNA: TGTGCCAGCAGCTCGCTCCGGGACAGGGGTGTGGGCTACACCTTC. Translated: CASSSLRDRGVGYTF.

The genes are TRBV29-1 and TRBJ1-4, with D tentatively TRBD1 (5 bases). V gave up 3 bases and J gave up 10 bases, with 15 bases separating them. There are 13 residues in the CDR3. CDR1 is SQVTM and CDR2 is ANQGSEA in the germline V gene. Here the CDR3 DNA reads TGCAGCGTTGACGGGGACCTCCCCGGAAAACTGTTTTTT. Translated, it gives CSVDGDLPGKLFF. The full variable domain, rest sourced from reference TRBV29-1 and TRBJ1-4, is SAVISQKPSRDICQRGTSLTIQCQVDSQVTMMFWYRQQPGQSLTLIATANQGSEATYESGFVIDKFPISRPNLTFSTLTVSNMSPEDSSIYLCSVDGDLPGKLFFGSGTQLSVL.

This clonotype was detected ten times or more. The CDR3 DNA reads TGTGCCAGTAGCGGGGGGCTAGCGGGAGTTTACAATGAGCAGTTCTTC. It encodes CASSGGLAGVYNEQFF. This rearrangement joins TRBV19 to TRBJ2-1; 10 bases are a match to TRBD2. With 6 bases clipped from V and 4 bases from J, the junction kept 9 bases outside the gene matches. There are 16 residues in the CDR3. Germline assignment: CDR1 LNHDA and CDR2 SQIVND (reference sequence).